The T cell receptor beta chain described here comes from a study of shared clonotypes between healthy human individuals. General observations from the study: Naive subsets usually exceeded memory subsets in estimated richness. Large depth notwithstanding, sorted-subset sequencing proved incomplete by rarefaction.

Details on this clone: What it recognizes is unknown.

The CDR3 sequence is 15 residues long. Germline V gives CDR1 SGHVS, CDR2 FQNEAQ. V lost 2 bases and J lost 0, with 11 bases in between. Repertoires were generated with immunoSEQ multiplex PCR, while TCRdb's copy carries only in-frame clones and drops some. The sample includes 1,500,000 or so clones, 98% seen only once; the top ten take approximately 0.4%. Healthy HIV-negative adults with no recent acute infections or vaccinations were recruited as donors. Into CD45RA+ naive and CD45RA-negative memory subsets, the CD4+ cells were split. Sequencing was carried out using naive CD4+ T cells sorted from blood. Subset indicated: CD45RA+ positively selected. This sequence was found in a man younger than 40 in good health. The rearrangement joins TRBV7-8 to TRBJ2-7; the D is unclear. CDR3 amino acids: CASSLRPAPSYEQYF. CDR3 DNA: TGTGCCAGCAGCTTAAGGCCAGCCCCCTCCTACGAGCAGTACTTC.